This T cell receptor (beta chain) was observed in a study of T-cell reconstitution after alpha-beta-depleted transplantation in children. Unique molecular identifiers tagged the TCRbeta library. TCRdb recomputed calls from the PCR reads with MiXCR, one row per CDR3 protein. The profile shows approximately 200,000 distinct CDR3 sequences, roughly 15% of them singletons. This clonotype has at least ten counts. Trimming cost V 1 base and J 6 bases, with 15 bases left between them. The germline V gene encodes CDR1 MNHNS and CDR2 SASEGT. This CDR3 contains 15 residues. The TCR was taken from a human donor who donated a stem cell graft to a child with acute lymphoblastic leukemia. The V gene is TRBV6-1, the J gene TRBJ1-2, with D hard to call. Sequences were derived from PBMCs from the stem cell graft donor, sampled from the stem cell graft. The DNA of the CDR3 is TGTGCCAGCAGTGAAGAGGTCACCCTCGGGGATGGCTACACCTTC. The encoded protein is CASSEEVTLGDGYTF.